This T cell receptor beta chain was retrieved from a study of blood T cells in healthy people across ages. Study-level results: Any conclusive comparison of naive versus antigen-experienced cells was prevented by using unsorted PBMCs. Both naive CD4+ cell counts and diversity were greater in long-lived donors than in aged donors. The percentage of naive T cells correlated strongly with TCR beta diversity.

This clonotype was seen a single time. Its antigen is as yet unknown. Germline V lookup: CDR1 MNHNY, CDR2 SVGAGI (reference sequence). V shed 3 bases and J 4 bases; nucleotides not matched to a gene: 5. This CDR3 has 15 residues. Using a J-beta primer mix together with a sample-barcoded 5' primer, a second PCR was run for about 6 to 12 cycles. MiXCR, applied by TCRdb to the 5' RACE reads, yields one record per CDR3 protein. The sample holds some 890,000 distinct CDR3 sequences, approximately 32% seen once. This same sample was also part of a study on T cells of mothers and their children. Per that study: The entire RNA extract went into cDNA synthesis at about 1.4 ug per 15 ul.

This TCR derives from a woman between 40 and 55 years old in good health. V gene TRBV6-6 combines with J gene TRBJ2-3; TRBD2 matches 9 bases. The sequenced sample was blood. CDR3 amino acids: CASSYSGGSADTQYF. The CDR3 DNA follows: TGTGCCAGCAGTTATAGCGGGGGCTCCGCAGATACGCAGTATTTT.